This T cell receptor (beta chain) was profiled in a study of sequential checkpoint blockade in melanoma. About the research overall: Arm A got nivolumab then ipilimumab; arm B the reverse, 1:1.

Repertoires were generated with immunoSEQ multiplex PCR, while TCRdb's copy carries only in-frame clones and drops some. The sample consists of about 28,000 clones, under 85% of them appearing once. The V gene lost 5 bases and the J gene lost 4 bases, with 14 bases spanning the gap. The CDR3 totals 14 residues. Germline V gene lookup returns CDR1 SEHNR and CDR2 FQNEAQ (reference sequence). Treatment meaning: randomized to nivolumab then ipilimumab (arm A) or the reverse (arm B). PBMC sorting kept live CD3+CD8+ cells without CD19 or CD56. This chain links TRBV7-9 with TRBJ1-2; D is unclear. The clonotype was recovered from a human donor with melanoma. Sequenced material: CD8+ T cells sorted from blood (inferred from file names), taken from a patient given nivolumab and ipilimumab in sequence. CDR3 coding DNA: TGTGCCAGCAGCATCCCAGTGGAGCGCTATGGCTACACCTTC. As protein: CASSIPVERYGYTF.